The present entry profiles one T cell receptor beta chain with its context. Its target is not known. The repertoire was sequenced with immunoSEQ multiplex PCR; TCRdb's copy has only in-frame clones and lacks some. The table has tens of thousands of clones, 73% seen once. The source of the sample is a study of chemoradiotherapy in HPV16-positive cancers. General study findings and limits: The functional HPV-specific definition rests on just two HPV16-positive patients.

Germline V gene lookup returns CDR1 KGHSH and CDR2 LQKENI. This CDR3 contains 14 residues. V shed 3 bases and J 4 bases; nucleotides not matched to a gene: 0. The V and J genes are TRBV18 and TRBJ2-7; 13 nucleotides align to TRBD2. Sampling took place from a patient who underwent chemoradiotherapy. This clonotype originated in a human donor with HPV-associated anogenital cancer. CDR3 residues: CASSPGLAGYEQYF. DNA for the CDR3: TGTGCCAGCTCACCGGGACTAGCGGGGTACGAGCAGTACTTC.